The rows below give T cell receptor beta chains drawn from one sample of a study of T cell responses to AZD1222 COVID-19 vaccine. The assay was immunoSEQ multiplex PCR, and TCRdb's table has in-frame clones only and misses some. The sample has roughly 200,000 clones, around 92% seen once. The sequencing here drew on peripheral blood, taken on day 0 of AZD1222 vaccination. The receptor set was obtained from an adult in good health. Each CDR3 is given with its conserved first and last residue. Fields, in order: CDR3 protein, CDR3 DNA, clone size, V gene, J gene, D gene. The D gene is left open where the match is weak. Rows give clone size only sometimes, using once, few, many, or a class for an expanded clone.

CDR3aa: CASSFNTPSYNSPLHF
CDR3nt: TGCGCCAGCAGCTTTAATACGCCCTCCTATAATTCACCCCTCCACTTT
abundance: -
v_gene: TRBV5-1
j_gene: TRBJ1-6
d_gene: -

CDR3aa: CAISFRDDNYGYTF
CDR3nt: TGTGCCATCAGTTTCCGAGACGACAACTATGGCTACACCTTC
abundance: -
v_gene: TRBV10-3
j_gene: TRBJ1-2
d_gene: -

CDR3aa: CASSIVTEAFF
CDR3nt: TGTGCCAGCAGTATCGTTACTGAAGCTTTCTTT
abundance: -
v_gene: TRBV12-3/TRBV12-4
j_gene: TRBJ1-1
d_gene: -

CDR3aa: CATQPGHENEKLFF
CDR3nt: TGTGCCACTCAACCGGGACACGAGAATGAAAAACTGTTTTTT
abundance: -
v_gene: TRBV6-5
j_gene: TRBJ1-4
d_gene: -

CDR3aa: CASRLTGVSNQPQHF
CDR3nt: TGTGCCAGTAGGCTTACAGGGGTCAGCAATCAGCCCCAGCATTTT
abundance: once
v_gene: TRBV19
j_gene: TRBJ1-5
d_gene: TRBD1

CDR3aa: CASSLSGRETQYF
CDR3nt: TGTGCCAGCAGTTTATCAGGGAGGGAGACCCAGTACTTC
abundance: -
v_gene: TRBV27
j_gene: TRBJ2-5
d_gene: -

CDR3aa: CASSPLTGLYEQYF
CDR3nt: TGTGCCAGCTCACCACTTACTGGACTCTACGAGCAGTACTTC
abundance: -
v_gene: TRBV18
j_gene: TRBJ2-7
d_gene: -

CDR3aa: CASSYSTGTGVRYTF
CDR3nt: TGTGCCAGCAGTTACTCGACAGGGACAGGGGTTAGGTACACCTTC
abundance: -
v_gene: TRBV6-5
j_gene: TRBJ1-2
d_gene: TRBD1

CDR3aa: CATSRSRGHNNEQFF
CDR3nt: TGTGCCACCAGCAGATCGAGGGGGCACAACAATGAGCAGTTCTTC
abundance: once
v_gene: TRBV15
j_gene: TRBJ2-1
d_gene: TRBD1

CDR3aa: CASSPSGQAGGEKLFF
CDR3nt: TGTGCCAGCTCACCCTCCGGACAGGCAGGGGGTGAAAAACTGTTTTTT
abundance: -
v_gene: TRBV18
j_gene: TRBJ1-4
d_gene: TRBD1

CDR3aa: CASSPIRGNTEAFF
CDR3nt: TGTGCCAGCTCACCAATCAGGGGGAACACTGAAGCTTTCTTT
abundance: -
v_gene: TRBV18
j_gene: TRBJ1-1
d_gene: -

CDR3aa: CASSLIDNEQFF
CDR3nt: TGTGCCAGCAGTTTGATCGACAATGAGCAGTTCTTC
abundance: once
v_gene: TRBV12-3/TRBV12-4
j_gene: TRBJ2-1
d_gene: -

CDR3aa: CASSLARVLTDTQYF
CDR3nt: TGTGCCAGCAGCTTAGCAAGGGTTCTCACAGATACGCAGTATTTT
abundance: -
v_gene: TRBV11-1
j_gene: TRBJ2-3
d_gene: -

CDR3aa: CASSQGGAGTGELFF
CDR3nt: TGCGCCAGCAGCCAAGGAGGGGCCGGCACCGGGGAGCTGTTTTTT
abundance: -
v_gene: TRBV4-1
j_gene: TRBJ2-2
d_gene: -

CDR3aa: CASSPSATNTGELFF
CDR3nt: TGTGCCAGCTCACCATCAGCTACTAACACCGGGGAGCTGTTTTTT
abundance: -
v_gene: TRBV18
j_gene: TRBJ2-2
d_gene: -

CDR3aa: CASRGDRAGYGYTF
CDR3nt: TGTGCCAGCAGGGGGGACAGGGCAGGCTATGGCTACACCTTC
abundance: -
v_gene: TRBV2
j_gene: TRBJ1-2
d_gene: TRBD1

CDR3aa: CASSRGQGTPSSGGYTF
CDR3nt: TGTGCCAGCAGCCGAGGCCAGGGTACCCCATCCTCTGGGGGCTACACCTTC
abundance: -
v_gene: TRBV7-8
j_gene: TRBJ1-2
d_gene: -

CDR3aa: CASSILGGQLLNEQFF
CDR3nt: TGTGCCAGTAGTATACTCGGCGGGCAGCTTCTGAATGAGCAGTTCTTC
abundance: -
v_gene: TRBV19
j_gene: TRBJ2-1
d_gene: -

CDR3aa: CASSYERGNYGYTF
CDR3nt: TGTGCCAGCAGTTACGAGCGGGGGAACTATGGCTACACCTTC
abundance: -
v_gene: TRBV6-5
j_gene: TRBJ1-2
d_gene: -

CDR3aa: CASSFPGGQGWGTIYF
CDR3nt: TGTGCCAGCAGTTTCCCGGGGGGACAGGGTTGGGGCACCATATATTTT
abundance: -
v_gene: TRBV28
j_gene: TRBJ1-3
d_gene: TRBD1

CDR3aa: CASSGERVKNIQYF
CDR3nt: TGTGCCAGCAGTGGAGAGCGGGTCAAAAACATTCAGTACTTC
abundance: -
v_gene: TRBV2
j_gene: TRBJ2-4
d_gene: -

CDR3aa: CASSVSPGETQYF
CDR3nt: TGTGCCAGCAGTGTTAGCCCCGGGGAGACCCAGTACTTC
abundance: -
v_gene: TRBV2
j_gene: TRBJ2-5
d_gene: -

CDR3aa: CASKGGIPQETQYF
CDR3nt: TGTGCCAGCAAGGGAGGGATCCCCCAAGAGACCCAGTACTTC
abundance: -
v_gene: TRBV2
j_gene: TRBJ2-5
d_gene: TRBD2

CDR3aa: CASSEAGYVKFF
CDR3nt: TGTGCCAGCAGTGAAGCAGGGTACGTAAAGTTCTTT
abundance: -
v_gene: TRBV2
j_gene: TRBJ1-1
d_gene: -

CDR3aa: CASSQHPKGGLETQYF
CDR3nt: TGCGCCAGCAGCCAACACCCTAAAGGGGGCTTGGAGACCCAGTACTTC
abundance: -
v_gene: TRBV4-3
j_gene: TRBJ2-5
d_gene: TRBD1

CDR3aa: CASSLGRSGGYGYQPQHF
CDR3nt: TGTGCCAGCAGCTTAGGGAGGTCAGGGGGATATGGGTATCAGCCCCAGCATTTT
abundance: -
v_gene: TRBV7-9
j_gene: TRBJ1-5
d_gene: TRBD1